One sample yielded the 12 T cell receptor beta chains listed below, sequenced in a study of blood T cell repertoires in COVID-19. Sequencing used immunoSEQ multiplex PCR; TCRdb keeps in-frame clones, though not all of them. The table records approximately 290,000 clones, 70% to 90% of them present only once. Sequencing used PBMCs or T cells enriched from blood (not recorded which). These receptor sequences come from a woman under 40 who had recovered from COVID-19.

This chain uses TRBV19 with TRBJ1-5; weak D call: TRBD1 (6 bases). Trimming pared 7 bases from V and 0 bases from J, leaving 16 bases between. The germline V gene encodes CDR1 LNHDA and CDR2 SQIVND (reference sequence). The CDR3 has 16 amino acids. CDR3 nucleotides: TGTGCCAGTATTGCAGGGGTCGGATATAGCAATCAGCCCCAGCATTTT. It codes for CASIAGVGYSNQPQHF.

The chain combines TRBV19 with TRBJ1-5, with D uncertain. Per the germline V gene, CDR1 is LNHDA and CDR2 is SQIVND (reference sequence). V lost 3 bases, J lost 5 bases, and 14 bases lay in between. The CDR3 runs 15 residues. The CDR3 region is CASSIPGLGHQPQHF. Here the CDR3 DNA reads TGTGCCAGTAGTATTCCCGGACTGGGTCATCAGCCCCAGCATTTT.

This chain connects TRBV7-3 to TRBJ2-2; 10 bases map to TRBD2. The germline V gene has CDR1 SGHTA and CDR2 FQGTGA. J lost 7 bases, V lost 4 bases, and 18 bases had no gene match. This CDR3 comprises 19 residues. CDR3 nucleotides: TGTGCCAGCAGCTCCACCGTTGGAGCGGGAGGGCCTCGGCACGGGGAGCTGTTTTTT. Protein: CASSSTVGAGGPRHGELFF.

As for this clone: Other DNA sequences in this specimen translate into the identical CDR3. J is TRBJ2-5 and V is TRBV10-3; 8 nucleotides line up with TRBD2. Unmatched junction bases numbered 5, after V lost 8 bases and J lost 0 bases. The CDR3 totals 14 residues. The V gene's germline CDR1 is ENHRY and CDR2 SYGVKD. The CDR3, as DNA: TGTGCCATCCGGGGGGGCAGCCACCAAGAGACCCAGTACTTC. This encodes CAIRGGSHQETQYF.

The table lists this clone with a few counts. This rearrangement joins TRBV10-2 to TRBJ1-2; unclear D gene. Trimming left V 3 bases short and J 0 bases short, with 5 bases between. Germline assignment: CDR1 WSHSY and CDR2 SAAADI. The CDR3 is made up of 13 amino acids. The CDR3 nucleotides are TGCGCCAGCAGTGATTTAGCTAACTATGGCTACACCTTC. It codes for CASSDLANYGYTF.

This rearrangement joins TRBV4-1 to TRBJ1-5; TRBD1 is a possible D gene (5 bases). Looked up from germline, CDR1 is MGHRA and CDR2 is YSYEKL. The CDR3 totals 15 residues. V lost 5 bases and J lost 1, with 12 bases in between. In nucleotides, the CDR3 is TGCGCCAGCAGCTCCAGGGATGGGAGCAATCAGCCCCAGCATTTT. This encodes CASSSRDGSNQPQHF.

The rearrangement joins TRBV11-3 to TRBJ1-1; D not certain. Germline-derived CDR1 and CDR2 are SGHNT and YENEEA. The V gene lost 0 bases and the J gene lost 4 bases, with 9 bases spanning the gap. The CDR3 extends over 14 amino acids. This CDR3 reads CASSLDGPGTEAFF. The CDR3 bases are TGTGCCAGCAGCTTAGATGGCCCGGGCACTGAAGCTTTCTTT. Filled out from reference TRBV11-3 and TRBJ1-1, the complete variable domain reads EAGVVQSPRYKIIEKKQPVAFWCNPISGHNTLYWYLQNLGQGPELLIRYENEEAVDDSQLPKDRFSAERLKGVDSTLKIQPAELGDSAVYLCASSLDGPGTEAFFGQGTRLTVV.

The rearrangement links TRBV7-9 to TRBJ1-1; D is undetermined. Trimming removed 5 bases at V and 7 bases at J, with 14 bases between. This CDR3 is built from 13 residues. Germline V gene sequence: CDR1 SEHNR, CDR2 FQNEAQ (reference sequence). CDR3 nucleotides: TGTGCCAGCAGCCATTCAGGCGACGGTGAAGCTTTCTTT. Its protein product is CASSHSGDGEAFF.

The chain couples TRBV11-3 to TRBJ2-2; a weak D match, TRBD1 (6 bases). V lost 8 bases to trimming and J lost 7 bases, with 20 bases between them. CDR3 size: 15 residues. Per the germline V gene, CDR1 is SGHNT and CDR2 is YENEEA. The CDR3 DNA reads TGTGCCAGCTTTGGCTGGACAGTTTCGGGCGGGGAGCTGTTTTTT. This encodes CASFGWTVSGGELFF.

The chain combines TRBV7-2 with TRBJ1-1, with TRBD1 identical over 7 bases. The CDR3 runs to 14 residues. Trimming removed 5 bases from V and 4 bases from J; junction bases left unmatched: 7. Germline CDR1 is SGHTA and CDR2 is FQGNSA. The CDR3 loop is CASSPRQGGTEAFF. CDR3 DNA sequence: TGTGCCAGCAGCCCGCGACAGGGTGGCACTGAAGCTTTCTTT.

The rearrangement links TRBV7-9 to TRBJ2-3; a possible D gene is TRBD2 (5 bases). Germline V lookup: CDR1 SEHNR, CDR2 FQNEAQ (reference sequence). This CDR3 contains 14 residues. Trimming removed 8 bases from V and 14 bases from J, with 26 bases in between. The CDR3 is CASSFQDSRSRRYF. CDR3 nucleotide sequence: TGTGCCAGCTCGTTTCAGGACTCTCGAAGTAGAAGGTATTTT.

This clone was counted once. The V call is TRBV7-6, the J call TRBJ2-6; TRBD2 matches at 10 bases. The CDR3 loop spans 17 amino acids. Germline assignment: CDR1 SGHVS and CDR2 FNYEAQ. Trimming cost V 6 bases and J 1 base; bases outside gene matches: 6. CDR3 loop: CASSITSGVSGANVLTF. CDR3 coding DNA: TGTGCCAGCAGTATTACTAGCGGGGTGTCTGGGGCCAACGTCCTGACTTTC.